This record looks at one T cell receptor (beta chain) sequence and its context. The entry originates in a study of blood T cell repertoires in COVID-19. Study details: The analysed material was cDNA or gDNA that came from T cells, B-cell-depleted T cells, or PBMCs.

Germline values: CDR1 SGHDT, CDR2 YYEEEE. V was cut by 0 bases and J by 3 bases, with 12 bases left in between. CDR3 length: 16 amino acids. Authors' data handling: Amplified reference gene primers provided the basis for estimating nucleated cell counts. Method: immunoSEQ multiplex PCR; TCRdb's copy keeps in-frame clones and lacks some. The DNA gave D and trimming, while V, J and clone size come from that table. This repertoire shows about 64,000 clones, 80% to 90% found once; its top ten account for approximately 5.6%. The chain recombines TRBV5-6 with TRBJ1-4, with D hard to call. This TCR came from a woman in her fifties or sixties with acute or convalescent COVID-19. The sample was peripheral blood. The CDR3 protein is CASSLARLRPNEKLFF. The CDR3 DNA sequence: TGTGCCAGCAGCTTGGCCAGGTTACGGCCTAATGAAAAACTGTTTTTT. Complete variable domain (other parts from reference TRBV5-6 and TRBJ1-4): DAGVTQSPTHLIKTRGQQVTLRCSPKSGHDTVSWYQQALGQGPQFIFQYYEEEERQRGNFPDRFSGHQFPNYSSELNVNALLLGDSALYLCASSLARLRPNEKLFFGSGTQLSVL.